The 20 T cell receptor beta chains presented below share a single source sample, sequenced in a study of neurological immune-mediated disorders. TCRdb re-called the 5' RACE reads with MiXCR, one entry per CDR3 protein. The table includes roughly 31,000 distinct CDR3 sequences, roughly 25% detected once. The sequenced sample was CD4+ T cells from blood. These receptors all come from a man aged 45-65 years with HTLV-1-associated myelopathy (HAM/TSP).

The chain carries TRBV14 and TRBJ2-3; D is possibly TRBD2 (5 bases). The germline V gene encodes CDR1 SGHDN and CDR2 FVKESK. The CDR3 spans 14 residues. Deletions cut 1 base from V and 4 bases from J, with 9 bases between. This chain's CDR3 is CASSQGWTADTQYF. CDR3 DNA: TGTGCCAGCAGCCAAGGGTGGACTGCAGATACGCAGTATTTT.

This clonotype was observed at least ten times. The chain uses TRBV5-1 and TRBJ2-3; 8 nucleotides line up with TRBD2. Germline loops: CDR1 SGHRS, CDR2 YFSETQ. This CDR3 contains 14 residues. V lost 3 bases and J lost 4; bases outside the gene matches: 4. In DNA form, the CDR3 reads TGCGCCAGCAGCTCCGGGGGGGTAGCAGATACGCAGTATTTT. This translates into CASSSGGVADTQYF.

This clonotype was seen many times. A read error may be the cause here, since a much bigger clone is one base away. V usage is TRBV11-2 and J usage is TRBJ2-1, with 9 nucleotides matching TRBD2. The germline gives CDR1 SGHAT, CDR2 FQNNGV. The CDR3 is 14 amino acids. The ends lost 10 bases at V and 5 bases at J; junction bases unmatched: 9. CDR3 DNA sequence: TGTGCCAACAAAAAGGCGGGAGGGAACAATGAGCAGTTCTTC. Amino acids: CANKKAGGNNEQFF.

Ten or more counts support this clonotype. The chain uses TRBV5-1 and TRBJ1-2; tentative D call: TRBD1 (5 bases). CDR3 size: 15 residues. Germline-derived CDR1 and CDR2 are SGHRS and YFSETQ. V was clipped by 0 bases and J by 2 bases, with 11 bases between them. CDR3 DNA sequence: TGCGCCAGCAGCTTGGGACAGCCAGGGAACTATGGCTACACCTTC. It specifies CASSLGQPGNYGYTF.

This clonotype was detected many times. J is TRBJ1-6 and V is TRBV18; 9 bases agree with TRBD1. Germline CDR1 is KGHSH and CDR2 is LQKENI. This CDR3 has 19 residues. V lost 2 bases, J lost 5 bases, and 13 bases stayed unmatched. The CDR3 sequence is CASSPNRGLRSPNNSPLHF. CDR3 DNA sequence: TGTGCCAGCTCACCAAACAGGGGGCTCAGGTCCCCTAATAATTCACCCCTCCACTTT.

This clonotype was picked up many times. J is TRBJ1-5 and V is TRBV7-2; D is possibly TRBD1 (6 bases). CDR1 is SGHTA, CDR2 FQGNSA, per germline. Trimming stripped 0 bases from V and 2 bases from J, with 14 bases between. The CDR3 is 17 amino acids. CDR3 in amino acids: CASSLALTGIGNQPQHF. The DNA of the CDR3 is TGTGCCAGCAGCTTAGCCCTGACAGGTATCGGCAATCAGCCCCAGCATTTT.

This chain connects TRBV14 to TRBJ2-7, with TRBD2 as a possible D gene (6 bases). The length of the CDR3 is 16 residues. Deletions cut 2 bases from V and 3 bases from J, with 17 bases between. CDR1 and CDR2 from the germline V gene are SGHDN and FVKESK. The CDR3 spells CASSQQKGTGIYEQYF. The CDR3 region has the DNA TGTGCCAGCAGCCAACAGAAGGGGACTGGGATCTACGAGCAGTACTTC.

This clonotype has ten or more counts. This CDR3 is CSAKSGNEKLFF. Written as DNA, the CDR3 is TGCAGTGCTAAATCCGGGAATGAAAAACTGTTTTTT. The chain uses TRBV20-1 and TRBJ1-4, with D hard to call. Germline V gene lookup returns CDR1 DFQATT and CDR2 SNEGSKA (reference sequence). This CDR3 contains 12 residues. Trimming cost V 4 bases and J 5 bases, with 8 bases left between them.

The chain is built from TRBV20-1 and TRBJ2-1; 8 bases map to TRBD2. There are 16 residues in the CDR3. Germline-derived CDR1 and CDR2 are DFQATT and SNEGSKA (reference sequence). Losses at the gene ends were 1 base for V and 2 bases for J; bases not matched to a gene: 7. The CDR3 DNA follows: TGCAGTGCTAGAGCGGGGGGGGTCTGGCCCTACAATGAGCAGTTCTTC. Its protein is CSARAGGVWPYNEQFF.

This clonotype was observed at least ten times. The chain joins TRBV18 to TRBJ1-2; tentative D call: TRBD1 (6 bases). The germline V gene has CDR1 KGHSH and CDR2 LQKENI. The ends were cut back, 5 bases at V and 8 bases at J, with 12 bases in the middle. This CDR3 comprises 12 residues. CDR3 in amino acids: CASSATGIGYTF. The CDR3 nucleotides read TGTGCCAGCTCAGCTACAGGGATCGGCTACACCTTC.

The table lists this clonotype with many counts. This CDR3 reads CASSLSPALGSLLTDTQYF. As DNA, the CDR3 is TGTGCCAGCAGTTTATCCCCTGCCCTAGGGTCCCTTCTCACAGATACGCAGTATTTT. V gene TRBV28 combines with J gene TRBJ2-3; D is ambiguous. Germline CDR1 MDHEN, CDR2 SYDVKM. The CDR3 loop spans 19 amino acids. The V and J ends lost 1 base and 2 bases respectively, with 22 bases between them.

This clonotype was recorded many times. The chain carries TRBV4-2 and TRBJ1-5; TRBD1 matches at 9 bases. Looked up from germline, CDR1 is LGHNA and CDR2 is YNFKEQ. The CDR3 is made up of 14 amino acids. Trimming removed 3 bases from V and 4 bases from J; junction bases left unmatched: 1. CDR3 sequence: CASSQGTGNQPQHF. CDR3 sequence (DNA): TGTGCCAGCAGCCAGGGGACAGGGAATCAGCCCCAGCATTTT.

This clonotype was seen at least ten times. J is TRBJ2-7 and V is TRBV6-5; TRBD2 aligns across 7 bases. The CDR3 has 15 amino acids. V lost 0 bases, J lost 3 bases, and 5 bases stayed unmatched. The germline V gene has CDR1 MNHEY and CDR2 SVGAGI. The CDR3 is CASSYSAGRGYEQYF. CDR3 nucleotides: TGTGCCAGCAGTTACTCGGCAGGGAGGGGCTACGAGCAGTACTTC.

This clonotype was found many times. The chain carries TRBV7-3 and TRBJ2-1, with 8 bases matching TRBD1. V lost 3 bases to trimming and J lost 2 bases; unmatched junction nucleotides: 3. The CDR3 contains 15 residues. Germline V lookup: CDR1 SGHTA, CDR2 FQGTGA. In nucleotides, the CDR3 is TGTGCCAGCAGCTTCACACAGGGGGCCTACAATGAGCAGTTCTTC. This sequence encodes CASSFTQGAYNEQFF.

This clonotype was counted ten times or more. V usage is TRBV20-1 and J usage is TRBJ1-1, with 12 bases matching TRBD1. Germline V gene data show CDR1 as DFQATT and CDR2 as SNEGSKA (reference sequence). The CDR3 loop spans 14 amino acids. Written as DNA, the CDR3 is TGCAGCCGGGACAGGGGGCTCCCGAACACTGAAGCTTTCTTT. It yields the protein CSRDRGLPNTEAFF.

In this sample, this clonotype turned up many times. V is TRBV12-3 or TRBV12-4 and J is TRBJ1-2, with 9 bases aligning to TRBD1. This CDR3 spans 13 amino acids. Trimming cost V 9 bases and J 7 bases; bases outside gene matches: 9. The CDR3, as DNA: TGTGCCAGTAGATTACAGGGGGCTCTTGGCTACACCTTC. Amino acid sequence: CASRLQGALGYTF.

In its sample, this clonotype was seen many times. CDR3 in amino acids: CASSPTTSGAEKLFF. The DNA for the CDR3 is TGCGCCAGCAGCCCCACAACGAGCGGGGCTGAAAAACTGTTTTTT. This rearrangement joins TRBV5-1 to TRBJ1-4; maybe TRBD1 (5 bases). Deletions cut 4 bases from V and 7 bases from J, with 17 bases between. The CDR3 runs 15 residues. Germline V lookup: CDR1 SGHRS, CDR2 YFSETQ.

This clonotype has ten or more counts. The CDR3 DNA is TGTGCCAGCTCACCACGACAGGGATCGGGAGGTTTCAATGAGCAGTTCTTC. This sequence encodes CASSPRQGSGGFNEQFF. The chain carries TRBV18 and TRBJ2-1; D might be TRBD1 or TRBD2, each matching 7 bases. CDR1 is KGHSH, CDR2 LQKENI, per germline. The CDR3 has 17 residues. Between the trimmed V and J ends, which lost 1 base and 6 bases, there was a span of 19 bases.

At least ten counts were recorded for this clonotype. V and J are TRBV5-1 and TRBJ1-4; 8 nucleotides match TRBD1. With V trimmed by 2 bases and J by 8 bases, 5 bases remained unmatched. This CDR3 is built from 14 residues. Germline CDR1 and CDR2: SGHRS and YFSETQ. In nucleotides, the CDR3 is TGCGCCAGCAGCTTACAGGGGGTTGGGGAAAAACTGTTTTTT. Translation gives CASSLQGVGEKLFF. Full variable domain (rest looked up from reference TRBV5-1 and TRBJ1-4): KAGVTQTPRYLIKTRGQQVTLSCSPISGHRSVSWYQQTPGQGLQFLFEYFSETQRNKGNFPGRFSGRQFSNSRSEMNVSTLELGDSALYLCASSLQGVGEKLFFGSGTQLSVL.

This clonotype was detected many times. V is TRBV5-1 and J is TRBJ1-1; 8 nucleotides match TRBD1. The CDR3 consists of 15 residues. Germline V gene data show CDR1 as SGHRS and CDR2 as YFSETQ. The ends lost 7 bases at V and 2 bases at J; junction bases unmatched: 10. This CDR3 reads CASGRQGPRNTEAFF. Written as DNA, the CDR3 is TGCGCCAGCGGTCGACAGGGGCCTAGAAACACTGAAGCTTTCTTT.